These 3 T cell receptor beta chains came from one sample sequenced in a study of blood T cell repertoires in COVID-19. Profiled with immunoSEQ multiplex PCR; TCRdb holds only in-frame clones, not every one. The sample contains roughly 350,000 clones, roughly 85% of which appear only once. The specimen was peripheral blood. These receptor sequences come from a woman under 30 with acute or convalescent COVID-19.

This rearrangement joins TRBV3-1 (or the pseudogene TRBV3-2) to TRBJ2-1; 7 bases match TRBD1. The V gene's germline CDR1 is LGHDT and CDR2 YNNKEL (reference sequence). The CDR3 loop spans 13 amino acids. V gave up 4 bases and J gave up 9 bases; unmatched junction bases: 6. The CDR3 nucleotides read TGTGCCAGCAGCCCGACAGGGTCTAGTGAGCAGTTCTTC. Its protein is CASSPTGSSEQFF.

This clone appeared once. In nucleotides, the CDR3 is TGCGCCAGCAGCTTTAGCGGTGGGGTTGGAAACACCATATATTTT. It yields the protein CASSFSGGVGNTIYF. V is TRBV5-1 and J is TRBJ1-3; D gene ambiguous. This CDR3 contains 15 residues. Trimming took off 2 bases at V and 3 bases at J, with 12 bases between the two ends. Germline V gene sequence: CDR1 SGHRS, CDR2 YFSETQ. The full variable domain, its missing parts supplied by reference TRBV5-1 and TRBJ1-3, is KAGVTQTPRYLIKTRGQQVTLSCSPISGHRSVSWYQQTPGQGLQFLFEYFSETQRNKGNFPGRFSGRQFSNSRSEMNVSTLELGDSALYLCASSFSGGVGNTIYFGEGSWLTVV.

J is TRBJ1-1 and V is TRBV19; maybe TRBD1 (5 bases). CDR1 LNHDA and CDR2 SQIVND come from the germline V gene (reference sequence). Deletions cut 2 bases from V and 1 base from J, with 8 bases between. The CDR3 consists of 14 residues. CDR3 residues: CASSIPTENTEAFF. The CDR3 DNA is TGTGCCAGTAGTATACCGACAGAGAACACTGAAGCTTTCTTT. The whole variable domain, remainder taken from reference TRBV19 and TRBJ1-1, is DGGITQSPKYLFRKEGQNVTLSCEQNLNHDAMYWYRQDPGQGLRLIYYSQIVNDFQKGDIAEGYSVSREKKESFPLTVTSAQKNPTAFYLCASSIPTENTEAFFGQGTRLTVV.